The rows below give T cell receptor beta chains drawn from one sample of a study of cytomegalovirus exposure and HLA in healthy donors. Repertoires were generated with immunoSEQ multiplex PCR, while TCRdb's copy carries only in-frame clones and drops some. The data show roughly 95,000 clones, 75% to 90% seen once. Sample: PBMCs. The receptors originated from a man aged 18 to 35 in good health and CMV-seropositive. Both conserved end residues are part of each CDR3. Each record gives: CDR3 DNA, CDR3 protein, clone size, V gene, D gene, J gene, CDR3 length. The D gene is left open where the match is weak. Clone size, where shown, is once, few, many, or a class for clones that have expanded.

DNA: TGTGCCAGCAGTGATGGTCGGTACTCTGGAAACACCATATATTTT
CDR3: CASSDGRYSGNTIYF
size: -
V: TRBV2
D: -
J: TRBJ1-3
length: 15

DNA: TGTGCCAGCAGCTTAAACGCAGGGCAAGAGACCCAGTACTTC
CDR3: CASSLNAGQETQYF
size: -
V: TRBV11-2
D: -
J: TRBJ2-5
length: 14

DNA: TGTGCCTGGAGTCACGGCCTAGACGGTCAGCCCCAGCATTTT
CDR3: CAWSHGLDGQPQHF
size: -
V: TRBV30
D: -
J: TRBJ1-5
length: 14

DNA: TGTGCCAGCAGTTCGACGGGTAATGAAAAACTGTTTTTT
CDR3: CASSSTGNEKLFF
size: -
V: TRBV27
D: -
J: TRBJ1-4
length: 13

DNA: TGTGCCTGGAGTTTTAGCGGGGCTCAAGAGACCCAGTACTTC
CDR3: CAWSFSGAQETQYF
size: -
V: TRBV30
D: TRBD2
J: TRBJ2-5
length: 14

DNA: TGCGCCAGCAGCCATCGACAGGGATACGGGGAGCTGTTTTTT
CDR3: CASSHRQGYGELFF
size: -
V: TRBV4-1
D: TRBD1
J: TRBJ2-2
length: 14

DNA: TGCGCCAGCAGTGAGTCGGGACTAGCGGCGAACATTCAGTACTTC
CDR3: CASSESGLAANIQYF
size: -
V: TRBV10-1
D: TRBD2
J: TRBJ2-4
length: 15

DNA: TGTGCCAGCAGTTTAGGTGCGGGATTAAGCTACGAGCAGTACTTC
CDR3: CASSLGAGLSYEQYF
size: -
V: TRBV28
D: -
J: TRBJ2-7
length: 15

DNA: TGTGCCAGCATCCCTGCGGTGAGCACTGAAGCTTTCTTT
CDR3: CASIPAVSTEAFF
size: -
V: TRBV7-9
D: -
J: TRBJ1-1
length: 13

DNA: TGCGCCAGCAGGGAGACAGGGAACACTGAAGCTTTCTTT
CDR3: CASRETGNTEAFF
size: -
V: TRBV10-1
D: -
J: TRBJ1-1
length: 13

DNA: TGTGCCAGCAGGGGACTAGCGGGAGGCAGGACCTACGAGCAGTACTTC
CDR3: CASRGLAGGRTYEQYF
size: -
V: TRBV28
D: TRBD2
J: TRBJ2-7
length: 16

DNA: TGCAGCGTGGTAGGACAGGCGAATATCAATGAGCAGTTCTTC
CDR3: CSVVGQANINEQFF
size: -
V: TRBV29-1
D: TRBD1
J: TRBJ2-1
length: 14

DNA: TGTGCCAGCAACGCTGCCGGGACAGGGAAATACGAGCAGTACTTC
CDR3: CASNAAGTGKYEQYF
size: -
V: TRBV19
D: TRBD1
J: TRBJ2-7
length: 15

DNA: TGTGCCAGCAGTTTAGGGACAGGGGGTCCTCAGCCCCAGCATTTT
CDR3: CASSLGTGGPQPQHF
size: -
V: TRBV28
D: TRBD1
J: TRBJ1-5
length: 15

DNA: TGTGCCAGCAGCTCACAGGGGGGACAAGAGACCCAGTACTTC
CDR3: CASSSQGGQETQYF
size: -
V: TRBV7-3
D: TRBD1
J: TRBJ2-5
length: 14

DNA: TGTGCCAGCAGTTTTCTTTCCTCAGGAGGAGCTAATGAAAAACTGTTTTTT
CDR3: CASSFLSSGGANEKLFF
size: -
V: TRBV27
D: -
J: TRBJ1-4
length: 17

DNA: TGTGCCAGTAGTGCCGCAAGAGGAGACTCTGGAAACACCATATATTTT
CDR3: CASSAARGDSGNTIYF
size: -
V: TRBV19
D: -
J: TRBJ1-3
length: 16

DNA: TGTGCCAGCAGCCAGCGACTAGCGGGCCTTACAGATACGCAGTATTTT
CDR3: CASSQRLAGLTDTQYF
size: -
V: TRBV7-2
D: TRBD2
J: TRBJ2-3
length: 16

DNA: TGTGCCAGCAGCTCCTTGGGGCTCCTAGCGGGAGGGAACCGCAATGAGCAGTTCTTC
CDR3: CASSSLGLLAGGNRNEQFF
size: -
V: TRBV7-9
D: TRBD2
J: TRBJ2-1
length: 19

DNA: TGTGCCAGCAGCTGGGGAGGGGCCAATCAGCCCCAGCATTTT
CDR3: CASSWGGANQPQHF
size: -
V: TRBV11-2
D: -
J: TRBJ1-5
length: 14

DNA: TGCGGCGTTTCGACAGGGAGATCCTACGAGCAGTACTTC
CDR3: CGVSTGRSYEQYF
size: -
V: TRBV29-1
D: TRBD1
J: TRBJ2-7
length: 13

DNA: TGTGCCAGCAGAGTAGCGGATTCTTCCTACAATGAGCAGTTCTTC
CDR3: CASRVADSSYNEQFF
size: -
V: TRBV27
D: -
J: TRBJ2-1
length: 15

DNA: TGTGCCAGCAGCCAAGATAGCGCGACGGTCGCTTTCTTT
CDR3: CASSQDSATVAFF
size: -
V: TRBV4-2
D: -
J: TRBJ1-1
length: 13

DNA: TGTGCCAGTAGCCGACAGAACACAGATACGCAGTATTTT
CDR3: CASSRQNTDTQYF
size: -
V: TRBV19
D: -
J: TRBJ2-3
length: 13

DNA: TGCGCCAGCAGTGAGCCCACTCCGGGACAGGCGGTGAAAAAACTGTTTTTT
CDR3: CASSEPTPGQAVKKLFF
size: once
V: TRBV10-2
D: TRBD1
J: TRBJ1-4
length: 17

DNA: TGTGCCAGTAGCGAGGGGGCCGGTGATGAAAAACTGTTTTTT
CDR3: CASSEGAGDEKLFF
size: -
V: TRBV19
D: TRBD1
J: TRBJ1-4
length: 14

DNA: TGTGCCAGCACCCCGGGGGGTGACTACGAGCAGTACTTC
CDR3: CASTPGGDYEQYF
size: -
V: TRBV6-5
D: TRBD2
J: TRBJ2-7
length: 13

DNA: TGTGCCAGCAGTGAACAGGGGAATGAGCAGTTCTTC
CDR3: CASSEQGNEQFF
size: -
V: TRBV27
D: TRBD1
J: TRBJ2-1
length: 12

DNA: TGTGCCAGCAGCTCTCTCCGACAGGACCTATATGGCTACACCTTC
CDR3: CASSSLRQDLYGYTF
size: -
V: TRBV7-9
D: -
J: TRBJ1-2
length: 15

DNA: TGTGCCAGCACCAGAGGGACAGGGGGAACTGAAGCTTTCTTT
CDR3: CASTRGTGGTEAFF
size: -
V: TRBV28
D: TRBD1
J: TRBJ1-1
length: 14

DNA: TGCGCCAGCAGCCGCCTAGGGACTAGTGCCTATGAGCAGTTCTTC
CDR3: CASSRLGTSAYEQFF
size: -
V: TRBV4-1
D: TRBD2
J: TRBJ2-1
length: 15

DNA: TGTGCCAGTAAAGCGGGAGGACCCCTCACAGATACGCAGTATTTT
CDR3: CASKAGGPLTDTQYF
size: -
V: TRBV19
D: TRBD2
J: TRBJ2-3
length: 15

DNA: TGTGCCAGCAGCCCAATGACTGGCACAGATACGCAGTATTTT
CDR3: CASSPMTGTDTQYF
size: -
V: TRBV7-9
D: -
J: TRBJ2-3
length: 14

DNA: TGTGCCAGCAGTGTGGGGTCGGGAGGGACCGGGGAGCTGTTTTTT
CDR3: CASSVGSGGTGELFF
size: few
V: TRBV6-1
D: TRBD2
J: TRBJ2-2
length: 15

DNA: TGTGCCACCAGCAGAGATGAGGGTAGCGGGAGCTTGGGGGAGACCCAGTACTTC
CDR3: CATSRDEGSGSLGETQYF
size: -
V: TRBV15
D: TRBD2
J: TRBJ2-5
length: 18

DNA: TGTGCCAGCAGCGCCTATAGCGGGAGTAATGAGCAGTTCTTC
CDR3: CASSAYSGSNEQFF
size: -
V: TRBV11-2
D: TRBD2
J: TRBJ2-1
length: 14

DNA: TGTGCCAGCAGTGAATTGGCGGGAAACCAAGAGACCCAGTACTTC
CDR3: CASSELAGNQETQYF
size: few
V: TRBV6-1
D: -
J: TRBJ2-5
length: 15

DNA: TGTGCCAGCAGCCCAGGGTACTCGCAAGAGACCCAGTACTTC
CDR3: CASSPGYSQETQYF
size: -
V: TRBV7-2
D: -
J: TRBJ2-5
length: 14

DNA: TGTGCCATCAGTGAGTCTGAAGGGGAATTAGAGACCCAGTACTTC
CDR3: CAISESEGELETQYF
size: -
V: TRBV10-3
D: -
J: TRBJ2-5
length: 15

DNA: TGCGCCAGCAGCCGCGGCGGGGGCACTGAAGCTTTCTTT
CDR3: CASSRGGGTEAFF
size: -
V: TRBV10-1
D: -
J: TRBJ1-1
length: 13

DNA: TGTGCCAGCAGCGTCAGACTAGCGGGAGGGCCGAACACCGGGGAGCTGTTTTTT
CDR3: CASSVRLAGGPNTGELFF
size: -
V: TRBV9
D: TRBD2
J: TRBJ2-2
length: 18

DNA: TGTGCCAGCGGCGTATCCGGGACAGGATTCTACGAGCAGTACTTC
CDR3: CASGVSGTGFYEQYF
size: few
V: TRBV13
D: TRBD1
J: TRBJ2-7
length: 15

DNA: TGTGCCAGTAGTCCGCGACAGGTCGGAAACACCATATATTTT
CDR3: CASSPRQVGNTIYF
size: -
V: TRBV19
D: -
J: TRBJ1-3
length: 14

DNA: TGTGCCAGCAGTGAAGGCCTAGCGGGCTCCTACGAGCAGTACTTC
CDR3: CASSEGLAGSYEQYF
size: -
V: TRBV6-1
D: TRBD2
J: TRBJ2-7
length: 15

DNA: TGTGCCAGCAGTTTCAAGGAGGTTGACACTGAAGCTTTCTTT
CDR3: CASSFKEVDTEAFF
size: -
V: TRBV27
D: -
J: TRBJ1-1
length: 14

DNA: TGTGCCAGCAGTTTACGGGAGGGGAACACTGAAGCTTTCTTT
CDR3: CASSLREGNTEAFF
size: -
V: TRBV27
D: -
J: TRBJ1-1
length: 14

DNA: TGTGCCAGCAGCTTGGGGGGGGATCAGCCCCAGCATTTT
CDR3: CASSLGGDQPQHF
size: -
V: TRBV11-2
D: -
J: TRBJ1-5
length: 13

DNA: TGTGCCACCAGTTGGGAGTCCCGCACAGATACGCAGTATTTT
CDR3: CATSWESRTDTQYF
size: -
V: TRBV28
D: -
J: TRBJ2-3
length: 14

DNA: TGTGCCAGTAGTACATCCCGGACTAGCGCCTACACAGATACGCAGTATTTT
CDR3: CASSTSRTSAYTDTQYF
size: -
V: TRBV19
D: TRBD2
J: TRBJ2-3
length: 17

DNA: TGTGCCAGCAGGGACAGCGCCTACGAGCAGTACTTC
CDR3: CASRDSAYEQYF
size: -
V: TRBV27
D: -
J: TRBJ2-7
length: 12

DNA: TGTGCCAGCAGCTACACAGGGACCGATCAGCCCCAGCATTTT
CDR3: CASSYTGTDQPQHF
size: -
V: TRBV5-6
D: -
J: TRBJ1-5
length: 14

DNA: TGTGCCAGCCTTTCCTACGAGCAGTACTTC
CDR3: CASLSYEQYF
size: -
V: TRBV2
D: -
J: TRBJ2-7
length: 10

DNA: TGTGCCAGCAGCCAAGCCCCTTGGTTAGCGGGAGCCGACAATGAGCAGTTCTTC
CDR3: CASSQAPWLAGADNEQFF
size: -
V: TRBV4-2
D: TRBD2
J: TRBJ2-1
length: 18

DNA: TGCAGCGCTGGTAGGGGTGCGACTGAAGCTTTCTTT
CDR3: CSAGRGATEAFF
size: -
V: TRBV29-1
D: -
J: TRBJ1-1
length: 12

DNA: TGCGCCAGCAGCTTGAGTACTAGCGGGGCGAACACCGGGGAGCTGTTTTTT
CDR3: CASSLSTSGANTGELFF
size: -
V: TRBV5-1
D: TRBD2
J: TRBJ2-2
length: 17